This T cell receptor (beta chain) was sequenced for a study of blood T cells in healthy people across ages. Per sample, extraction of total RNA gave at least 5.5 micrograms in every case. On this clonotype itself: Its antigen is not identified.

Study-level findings and limits: Roughly linear age-related decline in beta diversity appeared, significant by age about 40. Diversity was higher, and naive CD4+ cells more numerous, in long-lived donors than in aged donors.

CDR1 and CDR2 (germline): SGHTA, FQGNSA. V trimming: 5 bases; J trimming: 6 bases; junction bases outside the gene matches: 8. The CDR3 is 15 amino acids. It was with a sample-barcoded 5' primer and a J-beta primer mix that a second PCR of roughly 6 to 11 cycles was run. A 12-random-nucleotide template-switch adaptor tagged each cDNA molecule. TCRdb passed the 5' RACE reads through MiXCR, listing each CDR3 protein once. Of nearly 1 million distinct CDR3 sequences in the sample, roughly 51% were seen once. The V gene is TRBV7-2, the J gene TRBJ2-7, with 12 bases identical to TRBD2. The specimen was blood. This receptor was identified in a woman between 55 and 75 years old in good health. The CDR3 region has the DNA TGTGCCAGCAGCGACCTAGCGGGAGGGCCTTTCGAGCAGTACTTC. Its protein product is CASSDLAGGPFEQYF.